This T cell receptor beta chain is drawn from a study of neurological immune-mediated disorders. Across the study: Relapsing-remitting patients made up about nine tenths of the roughly 34 multiple sclerosis patients, and secondary progressive patients made up 3. Findings and limits, study-wide: Phylogenetic grouping assigned the repertoires of 18 of 34 multiple sclerosis patients to a single related-CDR3 cluster, representing a possible signature.

In every sequencing run, more than 180 million TCR-beta sequences were generated from 15-18 subjects. TCRdb recomputed calls from the 5' RACE reads with MiXCR, one row per CDR3 protein. The sample records about 35,000 distinct CDR3 sequences, less than 5% being singletons. This clonotype was recorded many times. Its target is unknown. Trimming took 4 bases from V and 7 from J, leaving 10 bases between them. This CDR3 spans 11 amino acids. The germline V gene encodes CDR1 DFQATT and CDR2 SNEGSKA (reference sequence). The sample comprised PBMCs. The chain links TRBV20-1 to TRBJ1-2, with a possible D match to TRBD1 (6 bases). The TCR comes from a man aged 25 to 45 with multiple sclerosis. CDR3 nucleotides: TGCAGTGCTAACAGGGACGGTGGCTACACCTTC. It is translated as CSANRDGGYTF.